The clone carrying this T cell receptor (beta chain) was observed many times. The antigen is not known. This entry comes from a study of neurological immune-mediated disorders. Study-level background: The roughly 35 multiple sclerosis patients comprised some 31 that were relapsing-remitting and 3 that were secondary progressive. Study-wide findings and caveats: Because no CDR3 amino acid sequences were shared across subjects by expanded clones, private repertoires were suggested in all groups. There was no clinical or MRI feature that was associated with the multiple sclerosis repertoire cluster.

Sequencing runs each generated in excess of 160 million TCR-beta sequences derived from 15-18 subjects. A single record per CDR3 protein comes from TCRdb applying MiXCR to the 5' RACE reads. Of over 55,000 distinct CDR3 sequences in the sample, 2.5% are singletons; the top ten hold 3%. Looked up from germline, CDR1 is SGHKS and CDR2 is YYEKEE (reference sequence). V was shortened by 1 base and J by 0 bases, with 5 bases between the two germline ends. The CDR3 has 13 residues. This rearrangement joins TRBV5-5 to TRBJ2-7, with D unclear. Sequenced material: PBMCs. This TCR derives from a man between 50 and 59 years old with multiple sclerosis. The CDR3, as DNA: TGTGCCAGCAGCTTGCACAGCTCCTACGAGCAGTACTTC. Amino acids: CASSLHSSYEQYF.